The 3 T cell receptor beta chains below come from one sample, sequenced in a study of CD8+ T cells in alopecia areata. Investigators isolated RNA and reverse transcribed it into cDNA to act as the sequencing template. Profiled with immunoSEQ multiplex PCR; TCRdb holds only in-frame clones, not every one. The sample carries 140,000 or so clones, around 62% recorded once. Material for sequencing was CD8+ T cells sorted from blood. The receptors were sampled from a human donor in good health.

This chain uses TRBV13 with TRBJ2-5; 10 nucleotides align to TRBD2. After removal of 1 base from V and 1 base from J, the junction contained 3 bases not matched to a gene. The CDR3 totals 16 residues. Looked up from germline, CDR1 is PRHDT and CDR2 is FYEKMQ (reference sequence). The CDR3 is CASSLEAGGSQETQYF. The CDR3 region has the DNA TGTGCCAGCAGCTTAGAAGCGGGAGGGAGCCAAGAGACCCAGTACTTC.

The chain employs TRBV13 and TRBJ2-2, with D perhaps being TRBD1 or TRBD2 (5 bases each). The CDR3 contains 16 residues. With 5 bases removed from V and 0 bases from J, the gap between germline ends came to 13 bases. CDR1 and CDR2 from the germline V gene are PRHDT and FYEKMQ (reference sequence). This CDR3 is CASSPRDGSNTGELFF. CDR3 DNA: TGTGCCAGCAGCCCTCGGGACGGCTCGAACACCGGGGAGCTGTTTTTT.

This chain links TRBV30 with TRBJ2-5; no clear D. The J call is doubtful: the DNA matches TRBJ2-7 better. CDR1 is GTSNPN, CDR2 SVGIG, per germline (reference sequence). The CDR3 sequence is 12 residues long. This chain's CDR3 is CAWSVGSYEQYF. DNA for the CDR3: TGTGCCTGGAGCGTGGGATCCTACGAGCAGTACTTC.